The 20 T cell receptor beta chains reported below all come from one sample, sequenced in a study of cytomegalovirus exposure and HLA in healthy donors. PCR amplification relied on 60 Vbeta primers (plus 13 Jbeta primers). Profiling relied on immunoSEQ multiplex PCR, and the TCRdb table lists in-frame clones only, not all of them. There are more than 150,000 clones in the sample; 77% occur only once, and 1.4% to 1.5% lies in the top ten. Sequencing was carried out using PBMCs. The origin of the receptors is a young man in good health and CMV-seronegative.

This chain uses TRBV18 with TRBJ2-5, with D unresolved. CDR3 length: 14 amino acids. Germline values: CDR1 KGHSH, CDR2 LQKENI. Trimming pared 4 bases from V and 5 bases from J, leaving 14 bases between. The CDR3 sequence: CASSLWAQRETQYF. The DNA for the CDR3 is TGTGCCAGCTCACTGTGGGCCCAACGGGAGACCCAGTACTTC.

DNA for the CDR3: TGTGCCAGCAGCTTAGCGGACAGGGGTTACGAGCAGTACTTC. It yields the protein CASSLADRGYEQYF. V gene TRBV11-1 combines with J gene TRBJ2-7; 9 nucleotides agree with TRBD1. CDR1 is SGHAT and CDR2 is FQDESV in the germline V gene (reference sequence). This CDR3 is 14 amino acids long. V shed 0 bases, J shed 4 bases, and the junction held 1 base outside the gene matches.

This clone was seen a handful of times. CDR3 DNA sequence: TGTGCCAGCAGCGTAGGCAGGGGGCCCTGGGTTAATGAAAAACTGTTTTTT. As protein: CASSVGRGPWVNEKLFF. This chain uses TRBV9 with TRBJ1-4; 8 bases are shared with TRBD1. Trimming removed 0 bases from V and 4 bases from J; junction bases left unmatched: 8. The CDR3 is 17 amino acids. Germline V gene lookup returns CDR1 SGDLS and CDR2 YYNGEE.

About this clone itself: The junction departs from the called germline gene at one end, perhaps through a read error. This sequence joins TRBV7-7 and TRBJ2-1, with 7 bases matching TRBD1. Germline V lookup: CDR1 SSHAT, CDR2 FNYEAQ (reference sequence). The CDR3 is made up of 16 amino acids. The CDR3 DNA follows: TGTGCTAGCAGCTTGAGACCAGGGGGATCCTACAATGAGCAGTTCTTC. This gives the protein CASSLRPGGSYNEQFF.

The gene calls are TRBV7-8 and TRBJ1-5; D remains ambiguous. Trimming pared 2 bases from V and 7 bases from J, leaving 15 bases between. The CDR3 extends over 15 amino acids. CDR1 is SGHVS and CDR2 is FQNEAQ in the germline V gene. The CDR3 nucleotides read TGTGCCAGCAGCTTATCACCGGGAGCCCTCCAGCCCCAGCATTTT. Its protein product is CASSLSPGALQPQHF.

This clone was recorded a few times. The genes are TRBV7-2 and TRBJ1-2, with unresolved D. Trimming shortened V by 5 bases and J by 8 bases, and 15 bases separated the two germline ends. Per the germline V gene, CDR1 is SGHTA and CDR2 is FQGNSA. The CDR3 is made up of 13 amino acids. CDR3 residues: CASSPYLNSGYTF. The CDR3, as DNA: TGTGCCAGCAGCCCGTACCTGAACTCGGGCTACACCTTC.

The chain joins TRBV2 to TRBJ2-3; 10 positions agree with TRBD2. CDR3 size: 15 residues. The V and J ends lost 7 bases and 9 bases, in that order; junction bases with no gene match: 13. Per the germline V gene, CDR1 is SNHLY and CDR2 is FYNNEI. CDR3 DNA sequence: TGTGCCAGCACTCAGAAAACCGCGACTAGCGGGACGCAGTATTTT. Amino acid sequence: CASTQKTATSGTQYF.

The chain employs TRBV30 and TRBJ2-5, with 7 bases aligning to TRBD2. V was clipped by 2 bases and J by 5 bases; unmatched bases: 11. Germline CDR1 is GTSNPN and CDR2 is SVGIG (reference sequence). The CDR3 contains 15 residues. For the CDR3, the DNA is TGTGCCTGGAGTAGCGAGCGGGGTAGGAGGGAGACCCAGTACTTC. Encoded protein: CAWSSERGRRETQYF.

This rearrangement joins TRBV7-3 to TRBJ2-2, with 9 bases lining up with TRBD1. With 5 bases clipped from V and 5 bases from J, the junction kept 9 bases outside the gene matches. The CDR3 loop spans 16 amino acids. Germline V gene lookup returns CDR1 SGHTA and CDR2 FQGTGA. CDR3 coding DNA: TGTGCCAGCAGCCGGGCAGGACAGGGGCGTACCGGGGAGCTGTTTTTT. Its protein is CASSRAGQGRTGELFF.

This chain connects TRBV4-3 to TRBJ2-3, with TRBD2 as a possible D gene (6 bases). The CDR3 contains 15 residues. Between the trimmed V and J ends, which lost 1 base and 0 bases, there was a span of 8 bases. Germline CDR1 is LGHNA and CDR2 is YSLEER. CDR3 loop: CASSQGGTSTDTQYF. The CDR3 DNA reads as TGCGCCAGCAGCCAAGGTGGGACTAGCACAGATACGCAGTATTTT.

The CDR3 nucleotides read TGTGCCAGCAGCCTCCCGGGAGCGGGCAATGAGCAGTTCTTC. Its protein product is CASSLPGAGNEQFF. The rearrangement uses TRBV7-3 and TRBJ2-1; a weak D match, TRBD2 (6 bases). The germline V gene encodes CDR1 SGHTA and CDR2 FQGTGA. The length of the CDR3 is 14 residues. Trimming left V 5 bases short and J 6 bases short, with 14 bases between.

The CDR3 region has the DNA TGTGCCAGCAGCCAAGATACAGGTGACGAAAAACTGTTTTTT. Amino acid sequence: CASSQDTGDEKLFF. This chain uses TRBV4-2 with TRBJ1-4, with D possibly matching TRBD1 (5 bases). Deletions cut 0 bases from V and 8 bases from J, with 10 bases between. The CDR3 is 14 amino acids. Germline CDR1 reads LGHNA; CDR2 reads YNFKEQ.

The rearrangement uses TRBV9 and TRBJ2-3, with 8 bases aligning to TRBD1. In germline, CDR1 is SGDLS, CDR2 YYNGEE. J was trimmed by 0 bases and V by 0 bases; bases with no gene match: 6. The length of the CDR3 is 17 residues. DNA for the CDR3: TGTGCCAGCAGCGTAGGACAGGGGCAACTTAGCACAGATACGCAGTATTTT. Amino acid sequence: CASSVGQGQLSTDTQYF.

V is TRBV7-9 and J is TRBJ1-6; D is possibly TRBD1 (6 bases). The germline gives CDR1 SEHNR, CDR2 FQNEAQ (reference sequence). Trimming left V 5 bases short and J 7 bases short, with 9 bases between. CDR3 length equals 13 residues. CDR3 in amino acids: CASSDTGNSPLHF. CDR3 sequence (DNA): TGTGCCAGCAGCGACACAGGGAATTCACCCCTCCACTTT.

V is TRBV28 and J is TRBJ2-7, with D uncertain. This CDR3 contains 14 residues. The germline CDR1 and CDR2 sequences are MDHEN and SYDVKM. With 5 bases removed from V and 3 bases from J, the gap between germline ends came to 14 bases. CDR3 in amino acids: CASSPSSGYYEQYF. Here the CDR3 DNA reads TGTGCCAGCAGTCCGTCTTCAGGCTACTACGAGCAGTACTTC. Complete variable domain (other parts from reference TRBV28 and TRBJ2-7): DVKVTQSSRYLVKRTGEKVFLECVQDMDHENMFWYRQDPGLGLRLIYFSYDVKMKEKGDIPEGYSVSREKKERFSLILESASTNQTSMYLCASSPSSGYYEQYFGPGTRLTVT.

This chain uses TRBV11-2 with TRBJ2-5, with D perhaps matching TRBD1 (6 bases). V lost 4 bases to trimming and J lost 2 bases, with 11 bases between them. The length of the CDR3 is 14 residues. CDR1 is SGHAT and CDR2 is FQNNGV in the germline V gene. The CDR3 sequence: CASSSNRVQETQYF. In DNA form, the CDR3 reads TGTGCCAGCAGCTCTAACAGGGTTCAAGAGACCCAGTACTTC.

This clone was recorded once. The chain couples TRBV10-3 to TRBJ2-3; TRBD2 matches 9 bases. The CDR3 covers 16 residues. J lost 4 bases, V lost 2 bases, and 7 bases had no gene match. CDR1 is ENHRY and CDR2 is SYGVKD in the germline V gene. CDR3 bases: TGTGCCATCAGTGAGAACCCAGCGGGGGGAGCAGATACGCAGTATTTT. As protein: CAISENPAGGADTQYF.

The rearrangement uses TRBV5-1 and TRBJ1-2; 8 bases agree with TRBD1. J lost 5 bases, V lost 3 bases, and 6 bases had no gene match. The CDR3 is made up of 14 amino acids. Germline CDR1 is SGHRS and CDR2 is YFSETQ. The CDR3 coding sequence is TGCGCCAGCAGCTATCAGGGGGCGGGTTATGGCTACACCTTC. It is translated as CASSYQGAGYGYTF. Full variable domain (rest looked up from reference TRBV5-1 and TRBJ1-2): KAGVTQTPRYLIKTRGQQVTLSCSPISGHRSVSWYQQTPGQGLQFLFEYFSETQRNKGNFPGRFSGRQFSNSRSEMNVSTLELGDSALYLCASSYQGAGYGYTFGSGTRLTVV.

The CDR3: CASSQVTSGRSEETQYF. The DNA for the CDR3 is TGCGCCAGCAGCCAAGTCACTAGCGGGAGATCCGAAGAGACCCAGTACTTC. The chain is built from TRBV4-1 and TRBJ2-5, with 11 positions matching TRBD2. The junction had 7 bases not matched to a gene; V was cut back by 1 base and J by 3 bases. From germline, CDR1 is MGHRA and CDR2 YSYEKL. The CDR3 extends over 17 amino acids.

The chain joins TRBV5-6 to TRBJ1-2; 10 bases agree with TRBD1. The CDR3 is 15 residues long. Germline CDR1 reads SGHDT; CDR2 reads YYEEEE. V shed 3 bases and J 5 bases; nucleotides not matched to a gene: 7. The CDR3: CASSWEDRGFYGYTF. The CDR3 bases are TGTGCCAGCAGCTGGGAGGACAGGGGGTTTTATGGCTACACCTTC.